This T cell receptor beta chain came from a study of high-grade serous ovarian cancer treatment subgroups. Study results and limitations: Spatial context was lost because tumors were sequenced in bulk.

This CDR3 comprises 17 residues. Germline V CDR1 and CDR2: MGHRA, YSYEKL. V was pared by 5 bases and J by 5 bases, with 10 bases of the junction left unmatched. For this clone: Its antigen is not identified.

Data came from immunoSEQ multiplex PCR; TCRdb stores just in-frame clones and leaves some out. The data show about 11,000 clones, with less than 90% seen just once and 6.5% to 7.5% held by the top ten. Tumor tissue was taken before any definitive surgery or chemotherapy was given. Sequences were obtained from tumor tissue. The receptor's source is a human donor with high-grade serous ovarian cancer. V usage is TRBV4-1 and J usage is TRBJ2-5; 14 bases are shared with TRBD2. The CDR3 nucleotides read TGCGCCAGCAGCTCTTCTCCGGGACTAGCGGGAGACGAGACCCAGTACTTC. Translation: CASSSSPGLAGDETQYF.